The 20 T cell receptor beta chains given below trace back to one sample, sequenced in a study of shared clonotypes between healthy human individuals. The repertoire was sequenced with immunoSEQ multiplex PCR; TCRdb's copy has only in-frame clones and lacks some. Seen here are about 460,000 clones, 60% to 80% observed once, and the top ten hold more than 10%. The specimen sequenced was PBMCs. These receptors all stem from a woman between 40 and 55 years old in good health. Some clones in this sample may be carry-over from other donors' samples.

The chain employs TRBV2 and TRBJ1-2, with a possible D match to TRBD1 (5 bases). CDR3 size: 15 residues. The germline V gene has CDR1 SNHLY and CDR2 FYNNEI. Trimming took 7 bases from V and 6 from J, leaving 21 bases between them. CDR3 loop: CASTSSRAGENGYTF. The CDR3 coding sequence is TGTGCCAGCACCTCGTCCAGGGCGGGTGAGAATGGCTACACCTTC.

This clone was counted only a few times. The genes are TRBV20-1 and TRBJ2-5; no definite D call. The ends were cut back, 2 bases at V and 5 bases at J, with 6 bases in the middle. CDR1 is DFQATT and CDR2 is SNEGSKA in the germline V gene (reference sequence). This CDR3 spans 11 amino acids. CDR3 sequence: CSARSFETQYF. The CDR3, as DNA: TGCAGTGCTAGATCCTTTGAGACCCAGTACTTC.

Comment on this clone: A far larger clone lies a single base away; this is likely a read error. This chain connects TRBV30 to TRBJ2-3; no reliable D call. This CDR3 contains 12 residues. Looked up from germline, CDR1 is GTSNPN and CDR2 is SVGIG (reference sequence). DNA of the CDR3: TGTGCCTGGAGCGACTCCACAGATACGCTGTATTTT. It yields the protein CAWSDSTDTLYF.

This chain connects TRBV7-3 to TRBJ2-1; 7 positions agree with TRBD2. This CDR3 has 11 amino acids. Germline lookup yields CDR1 SGHTA and CDR2 FQGTGA. J lost 7 bases, V lost 8 bases, and 2 bases had no gene match. For the CDR3, the DNA is TGTGCCAGCGGGGGGGTAAATGAGCAGTTCTTC. Its translation is CASGGVNEQFF.

The V and J genes are TRBV6-5 and TRBJ1-1; 7 bases are shared with TRBD1. The J segment lost 1 base and the V segment lost 5 bases, leaving 7 bases of the junction unmatched. The CDR3 loop spans 15 amino acids. Germline V lookup: CDR1 MNHEY, CDR2 SVGAGI. In DNA, the CDR3 is TGTGCCAGCAGTCCGACCGGACAGGCGAACACTGAAGCTTTCTTT. This translates into CASSPTGQANTEAFF.

The chain joins TRBV7-2 to TRBJ2-5; 12 nucleotides agree with TRBD2. Trimming cost V 4 bases and J 11 bases; bases outside gene matches: 14. This CDR3 is 16 amino acids long. The germline gives CDR1 SGHTA, CDR2 FQGNSA. CDR3 in amino acids: CASSSQRLAGVGEQYF. DNA for the CDR3: TGTGCCAGCAGCTCCCAAAGACTAGCGGGAGTAGGTGAGCAGTACTTC.

On this clone itself: A far larger clone is one nucleotide away, so this likely arose from a read error. The chain has TRBV9 and TRBJ2-5; D is possibly TRBD2 (6 bases). The germline CDR1 and CDR2 sequences are SGDLS and YYNGEE. The CDR3 has 13 residues. CDR3 DNA: TGTGCCAGCAGCGCCCAGGGCGGGGAGACCCGGTACTTC. As protein: CASSAQGGETRYF.

The chain recombines TRBV6-5 with TRBJ2-1, with 9 bases that match TRBD1. V was pared by 7 bases and J by 0 bases, with 4 bases of the junction left unmatched. The CDR3 is 15 residues long. The germline V gene has CDR1 MNHEY and CDR2 SVGAGI. The CDR3 DNA follows: TGTGCCAGCACCGGGACAGGGAGCTCCTACAATGAGCAGTTCTTC. This codes for CASTGTGSSYNEQFF.

V usage is TRBV18 and J usage is TRBJ2-7; D not certain. Germline lookup yields CDR1 KGHSH and CDR2 LQKENI. Trimming shortened V by 1 base and J by 0 bases, and 7 bases separated the two germline ends. The CDR3 totals 14 residues. CDR3 DNA sequence: TGTGCCAGCTCACCACTGGGCAGCTCCTACGAGCAGTACTTC. This sequence encodes CASSPLGSSYEQYF. The whole variable domain, filled in from reference TRBV18 and TRBJ2-7, reads NAGVMQNPRHLVRRRGQEARLRCSPMKGHSHVYWYRQLPEEGLKFMVYLQKENIIDESGMPKERFSAEFPKEGPSILRIQQVVRGDSAAYFCASSPLGSSYEQYFGPGTRLTVT.

Points on this clone: A single base separates this from a much larger clone, so it may be a read error. V and J are TRBV5-1 and TRBJ2-1; 9 bases are shared with TRBD2. Germline V gene sequence: CDR1 SGHRS, CDR2 YFSETQ. This CDR3 is built from 15 residues. The ends lost 0 bases at V and 4 bases at J; junction bases unmatched: 2. CDR3 residues: CASSLGTSEYNEQFF. DNA of the CDR3: TGCGCCAGCAGCTTGGGGACTAGCGAATACAATGAGCAGTTCTTC.

The chain couples TRBV27 to TRBJ2-1, with D maybe TRBD2 (6 bases). The CDR3 totals 15 residues. Germline loops: CDR1 MNHEY, CDR2 SMNVEV (reference sequence). Trimming removed 2 bases at V and 4 bases at J, with 12 bases between. The DNA of the CDR3 is TGTGCCAGCAGTTTACTGCGGGAAGTTTACAATGAGCAGTTCTTC. This encodes CASSLLREVYNEQFF.

This clone appeared once. The chain links TRBV30 to TRBJ2-3; 7 bases are a match to TRBD1. The junction had 5 bases not matched to a gene; V was cut back by 8 bases and J by 3 bases. The CDR3 has 12 amino acids. The germline V gene has CDR1 GTSNPN and CDR2 SVGIG (reference sequence). The CDR3 DNA follows: TGTGCCAGACAGGGTATAACAGATACGCAGTATTTT. Protein sequence: CARQGITDTQYF.

The chain recombines TRBV5-1 with TRBJ1-3; no clear D gene. This CDR3 contains 14 residues. CDR1 SGHRS and CDR2 YFSETQ come from the germline V gene. Trimming stripped 2 bases from V and 2 bases from J, with 8 bases between. The CDR3 nucleotides read TGCGCCAGCAGCTTCGCGGAGACTGGAAACACCATATATTTT. Translating gives CASSFAETGNTIYF.

The V and J genes are TRBV6-6 and TRBJ1-1; D is uncertain. This CDR3 contains 15 residues. Between the trimmed V and J ends, which lost 2 bases and 0 bases, there was a span of 10 bases. Germline-derived CDR1 and CDR2 are MNHNY and SVGAGI (reference sequence). CDR3 amino acids: CASSYRSEVNTEAFF. The CDR3 DNA sequence: TGTGCCAGCAGTTACCGCTCAGAGGTGAACACTGAAGCTTTCTTT.

As concerns this clone: A read error likely explains this, since a far larger clone differs by one base. This same CDR3 is encoded by further DNA sequences in the sample. The chain joins TRBV4-1 to TRBJ2-7; D gene unclear. The CDR3 totals 15 residues. CDR1 and CDR2 (germline): MGHRA, YSYEKL. The DNA for the CDR3 is TGCGCTAGCAGCCAAGGCGGCTTGCCTTCCTACGAGCAGTACTTC. It encodes CASSQGGLPSYEQYF.

The sample holds a few counts of this clone. The chain couples TRBV5-1 to TRBJ2-7; D tentatively reads TRBD1 or TRBD2 (5 bases each). Germline assignment: CDR1 SGHRS and CDR2 YFSETQ. The germline V and J ends were trimmed by 0 bases and 3 bases, with 10 bases remaining between them. The CDR3 consists of 14 residues. CDR3 region: CASSLEGRDYEQYF. The DNA of the CDR3 is TGCGCCAGCAGCTTGGAGGGGAGAGACTACGAGCAGTACTTC.

The CDR3 DNA sequence: TGTGCCAGCAGCTTAATGTCTGGGAACACCGGGGAGCTGTTTTTT. This sequence encodes CASSLMSGNTGELFF. V gene TRBV7-3 combines with J gene TRBJ2-2; D is unresolved. Trimming cost V 1 base and J 1 base, with 7 bases left between them. The CDR3 covers 15 residues. Germline V gene sequence: CDR1 SGHTA, CDR2 FQGTGA. Full variable domain (outside the CDR3, taken from reference TRBV7-3 and TRBJ2-2): GAGVSQTPSNKVTEKGKYVELRCDPISGHTALYWYRQSLGQGPEFLIYFQGTGAADDSGLPNDRFFAVRPEGSVSTLKIQRTERGDSAVYLCASSLMSGNTGELFFGEGSRLTVL.

The chain carries TRBV5-6 and TRBJ2-5; TRBD2 agrees at 11 bases. This CDR3 contains 17 residues. Germline lookup yields CDR1 SGHDT and CDR2 YYEEEE. The J segment lost 4 bases and the V segment lost 0 bases, leaving 8 bases of the junction unmatched. The CDR3 coding sequence is TGTGCCAGCAGCTTGGGACTAGCGGGACGTCCTCTAGAGACCCAGTACTTC. It codes for CASSLGLAGRPLETQYF. Using reference TRBV5-6 and TRBJ2-5 for the parts outside the CDR3, the full variable domain is DAGVTQSPTHLIKTRGQQVTLRCSPKSGHDTVSWYQQALGQGPQFIFQYYEEEERQRGNFPDRFSGHQFPNYSSELNVNALLLGDSALYLCASSLGLAGRPLETQYFGPGTRLLVL.

DNA for the CDR3: TGTGCCAGCAGCGTTCAGAGGGACTATGGCTACACCTTC. This codes for CASSVQRDYGYTF. V usage is TRBV7-9 and J usage is TRBJ1-2; D gene uncertain. The germline V gene has CDR1 SEHNR and CDR2 FQNEAQ (reference sequence). CDR3 length equals 13 residues. The germline V and J ends were trimmed by 5 bases and 3 bases, with 10 bases remaining between them.

Concerning this clone: A much larger clone lies one base from this, so it may be a read error. This chain joins TRBV11-3 and TRBJ1-2; 7 positions match TRBD1. Germline V gives CDR1 SGHNT, CDR2 YENEEA. The CDR3 is 13 amino acids. V dropped 3 bases and J dropped 8; count of bases not matched to a gene: 6. The CDR3 DNA follows: TGTGCCAGCAGCTTGTTGACAGGGCGAGGCTACACCTTC. Protein: CASSLLTGRGYTF.